These 21 T cell receptor beta chains share one sample of origin, sequenced in a study of T-cell memory formation after mild COVID-19. A single record per CDR3 protein comes from TCRdb applying MiXCR to the 5' RACE reads. This table has some 440,000 distinct CDR3 sequences, 20% to 25% appearing once. The source material was PBMCs or a T cell subset sorted from them (not recorded which). Every receptor here comes from an adult woman who had mild COVID-19 (a few samples of this study predate the infection). Cell type and time point are not known.

The CDR3: CASKPEGVAGGQTQYF. CDR3 coding DNA: TGTGCCAGCAAACCCGAGGGGGTAGCGGGGGGTCAGACCCAGTACTTC. The V call is TRBV12-3 or TRBV12-4, the J call TRBJ2-5, with TRBD2 identical over 10 bases. V was clipped by 7 bases and J by 6 bases; unmatched bases: 14. This CDR3 is 16 amino acids long.

This clonotype was detected only a few times. This chain joins TRBV21-1 and TRBJ1-1; no DNA check was done on the table's D call, TRBD1. TRBV21-1 is described as a pseudogene. The CDR3 runs to 16 residues. DNA of the CDR3: TGTGCCAGCAGCACCCCGGGACAGCCCATGAACACTGAAGCTTTCTTT. Translation: CASSTPGQPMNTEAFF.

This clonotype came up a few times. This chain joins TRBV24-1 and TRBJ2-2; D unresolved. V shed 7 bases and J shed 5 bases, with 19 bases lying between them. Germline CDR1 KGHDR, CDR2 SFDVKD. The CDR3 contains 16 residues. This chain's CDR3 is CATSSRPGPNTGELFF. The CDR3 region has the DNA TGTGCCACCAGCAGTCGTCCGGGCCCTAATACCGGGGAGCTGTTTTTT.

This chain uses TRBV10-3 with TRBJ1-1, with 8 bases fitting TRBD1. Germline V CDR1 and CDR2: ENHRY, SYGVKD. V lost 0 bases, J lost 3 bases, and 3 bases stayed unmatched. The CDR3 sequence is 15 residues long. CDR3 coding DNA: TGTGCCATCAGTGAGTCGCACAGGGGGGACACTGAAGCTTTCTTT. Translating it yields CAISESHRGDTEAFF.

This clonotype was detected only a few times. The rearrangement uses TRBV7-6 and TRBJ2-2, with D perhaps TRBD1 (6 bases). Germline V gene lookup returns CDR1 SGHVS and CDR2 FNYEAQ. The CDR3 is 15 amino acids. V shed 4 bases and J shed 2 bases, with 11 bases lying between them. The CDR3 sequence: CASSSQGPNTGELFF. CDR3 nucleotides: TGTGCCAGCAGCTCCCAGGGGCCTAACACCGGGGAGCTGTTTTTT.

The gene calls are TRBV24-1 and TRBJ2-3; the match to TRBD2 covers 9 bases. V was pared by 3 bases and J by 5 bases, with 8 bases of the junction left unmatched. The CDR3 loop spans 16 amino acids. Per germline, CDR1 KGHDR and CDR2 SFDVKD. CDR3 sequence reads: CATSDSLAGIRDTQYF. CDR3 DNA sequence: TGTGCCACCAGTGATAGTCTAGCGGGAATTAGAGATACGCAGTATTTT.

This clonotype was found a few times. The chain joins TRBV4-3 to TRBJ2-1; 10 bases are shared with TRBD2. The CDR3 is 15 amino acids. Germline V lookup: CDR1 LGHNA, CDR2 YSLEER. The junction had 4 bases not matched to a gene; V was cut back by 1 base and J by 7 bases. CDR3 in DNA: TGCGCCAGCAGCCAAGGGGGACTAGCGCGAAATGAGCAGTTCTTC. It specifies CASSQGGLARNEQFF.

The CDR3 bases are TGTGCCACCAGCAGAGGGGGGGCGCGCGACGAGCAGTACTTC. Encoded protein: CATSRGGARDEQYF. V is TRBV15 and J is TRBJ2-7, with D perhaps assigned TRBD1 or TRBD2 (6 bases each). CDR3 length equals 14 residues. Trimming left V 1 base short and J 5 bases short, with 12 bases between. In germline, CDR1 is LNHNV, CDR2 YYDKDF (reference sequence).

Note on this clonotype: Likely a read error: the CDR3 ends without its conserved phenylalanine or tryptophan. The DNA of the CDR3 is TGTGCCAGCAGCTCCCAGGGGAGAGCAAGCTCACCCCTCCACCTT. It codes for CASSSQGRASSPLHL. The V call is TRBV7-2, the J call TRBJ1-6; D perhaps matches TRBD1 (6 bases). CDR1 is SGHTA, CDR2 FQGNSA, per germline. Deletions cut 4 bases from V and 10 bases from J, with 17 bases between. The CDR3 runs to 15 residues.

The chain employs TRBV11-2 and TRBJ2-3; 10 nucleotides match TRBD2. The trim removed 4 bases at V and 5 bases at J, leaving 9 bases unmatched. CDR1 and CDR2 from the germline V gene are SGHAT and FQNNGV. The CDR3 length is 16 residues. The DNA for the CDR3 is TGTGCCAGCAGCTCGACTAGCGGGTCACGCTTAGATACGCAGTATTTT. Protein product: CASSSTSGSRLDTQYF. The full variable domain, rest sourced from reference TRBV11-2 and TRBJ2-3, is EAGVAQSPRYKIIEKRQSVAFWCNPISGHATLYWYQQILGQGPKLLIQFQNNGVVDDSQLPKDRFSAERLKGVDSTLKIQPAKLEDSAVYLCASSSTSGSRLDTQYFGPGTRLTVL.

This clonotype was counted ten times or more. CDR3 DNA: TGTGCCAGCAGCTTACTGGGGGAGACCCAGTACTTC. Its protein is CASSLLGETQYF. The chain recombines TRBV7-9 with TRBJ2-5, with D uncertain. Looked up from germline, CDR1 is SEHNR and CDR2 is FQNEAQ (reference sequence). V shed 2 bases and J shed 5 bases, with 6 bases lying between them. The CDR3 spans 12 residues. The full variable domain, its missing parts supplied by reference TRBV7-9 and TRBJ2-5, is DTGVSQNPRHKITKRGQNVTFRCDPISEHNRLYWYRQTLGQGPEFLTYFQNEAQLEKSRLLSDRFSAERPKGSFSTLEIQRTEQGDSAMYLCASSLLGETQYFGPGTRLLVL.

This clonotype was counted at least ten times. The chain carries TRBV12-3 or TRBV12-4 and TRBJ2-3; D is unresolved. This CDR3 is 12 amino acids long. Trimming took off 4 bases at V and 4 bases at J, with 6 bases between the two ends. The CDR3 protein is CASSYGADTQYF. The DNA of the CDR3 is TGTGCCAGCAGTTACGGAGCAGATACGCAGTATTTT.

The V and J genes are TRBV29-1 and TRBJ1-1; D is unresolved. The CDR3 has 13 amino acids. The germline V gene encodes CDR1 SQVTM and CDR2 ANQGSEA. Trimming pared 4 bases from V and 0 bases from J, leaving 9 bases between. CDR3 DNA: TGCAGCGTTGCTCAACGCATGAACACTGAAGCTTTCTTT. Translated: CSVAQRMNTEAFF.

This sequence joins TRBV5-1 and TRBJ2-1; TRBD2 matches 11 bases. The germline CDR1 and CDR2 sequences are SGHRS and YFSETQ. V dropped 8 bases and J dropped 0; count of bases not matched to a gene: 10. The CDR3 contains 17 residues. This chain's CDR3 is CASAGTSGGSSYNEQFF. The CDR3 coding sequence is TGCGCCAGTGCCGGGACTAGCGGAGGAAGCTCCTACAATGAGCAGTTCTTC.

This clonotype occurred a few times. The gene calls are TRBV5-1 and TRBJ1-1, with TRBD1 matching over 9 bases. From germline, CDR1 is SGHRS and CDR2 YFSETQ. With V trimmed by 4 bases and J by 4 bases, 11 bases remained unmatched. The CDR3 has 16 residues. CDR3 bases: TGCGCCAGCAGCCTATCGTCCGGGACAGGGCTCACTGAAGCTTTCTTT. It specifies CASSLSSGTGLTEAFF.

This clonotype was recorded once. The chain carries TRBV7-9 and TRBJ2-3; D is perhaps TRBD1 (6 bases). The CDR3 totals 13 residues. Germline loops: CDR1 SEHNR, CDR2 FQNEAQ (reference sequence). V lost 0 bases and J 10 bases, leaving 11 bases between the germline ends. CDR3 DNA: TGTGCCAGCAGCTTAGCCGGACAGCCTCCGCAGTATTTT. It is translated as CASSLAGQPPQYF. The full variable domain, completed using reference TRBV7-9 and TRBJ2-3, is DTGVSQNPRHKITKRGQNVTFRCDPISEHNRLYWYRQTLGQGPEFLTYFQNEAQLEKSRLLSDRFSAERPKGSFSTLEIQRTEQGDSAMYLCASSLAGQPPQYFGPGTRLTVL.

The chain has TRBV7-6 and TRBJ2-7; D is perhaps TRBD2 (6 bases). V was cut by 0 bases and J by 6 bases, with 9 bases left in between. CDR3 length: 13 amino acids. Germline V gene sequence: CDR1 SGHVS, CDR2 FNYEAQ. CDR3 sequence (DNA): TGTGCCAGCAGCTTAGCGCGGGACGCCGAGCAGTACTTC. The encoded protein is CASSLARDAEQYF.

This rearrangement joins TRBV9 to TRBJ1-2; D call uncertain. This CDR3 contains 15 residues. Per germline, CDR1 SGDLS and CDR2 YYNGEE. With 0 bases removed from V and 4 bases from J, the gap between germline ends came to 13 bases. The CDR3 nucleotides read TGTGCCAGCAGCGTAGTATCTTCCGGGGTCTATGGCTACACCTTC. Its protein is CASSVVSSGVYGYTF.

The chain carries TRBV3-1 and TRBJ2-7, with 9 positions matching TRBD2. The CDR3 runs 17 residues. V shed 4 bases, J shed 0 bases, and the junction held 10 bases outside the gene matches. In germline, CDR1 is LGHDT, CDR2 YNNKEL (reference sequence). CDR3 in DNA: TGTGCCAGCAGCCCCCCGAGGGAGCGGGGGGACTCCTACGAGCAGTACTTC. Protein: CASSPPRERGDSYEQYF.

This chain joins TRBV7-6 and TRBJ2-1; D gene uncertain. The CDR3 is 13 amino acids. Germline V CDR1 and CDR2: SGHVS, FNYEAQ. V shed 7 bases and J shed 4 bases, with 11 bases lying between them. In DNA form, the CDR3 reads TGTGCCAGCAAGCCGTGGCAGTACAATGAGCAGTTCTTC. This translates into CASKPWQYNEQFF. The whole variable domain, filled in from reference TRBV7-6 and TRBJ2-1, reads GAGVSQSPRYKVTKRGQDVALRCDPISGHVSLYWYRQALGQGPEFLTYFNYEAQQDKSGLPNDRFSAERPEGSISTLTIQRTEQRDSAMYRCASKPWQYNEQFFGPGTRLTVL.

The chain recombines TRBV6-2 or TRBV6-3 with TRBJ2-7, with TRBD2 matching 12 bases. Germline V gene data show CDR1 as MNHEY and CDR2 as SVGEGT. The ends lost 8 bases at V and 7 bases at J; junction bases unmatched: 6. The CDR3 has 13 residues. The CDR3 coding sequence is TGTGCCAGCCGACTAGCGGGAGTGAGTGAGCAGTACTTC. It specifies CASRLAGVSEQYF.